These 19 T cell receptor beta chains came from one sample sequenced in a study of OX40 agonist ivuxolimab in advanced cancers. The table came from immunoSEQ multiplex PCR; TCRdb's copy has only in-frame clones and leaves some out. This table holds tens of thousands of clones, 85% to 95% found once. The specimen was CD4+ or CD8+ T cells sorted from blood, collected in a trial of the OX40 agonist ivuxolimab. The receptor source for this set is an adult with an advanced solid tumor such as melanoma, head and neck, liver or kidney cancer.

V usage is TRBV27 and J usage is TRBJ1-2; D remains ambiguous. Trimming shortened V by 5 bases and J by 7 bases, and 11 bases separated the two germline ends. CDR3 size: 12 residues. CDR1 and CDR2 from the germline V gene are MNHEY and SMNVEV (reference sequence). As DNA, the CDR3 is TGTGCCAGCAGTCCTGATCTTTCTGGCTACACCTTC. It encodes CASSPDLSGYTF.

This sequence joins TRBV4-3 and TRBJ2-1, with D maybe TRBD2 (6 bases). Trimming took 0 bases from V and 4 from J, leaving 19 bases between them. Germline-derived CDR1 and CDR2 are LGHNA and YSLEER. This CDR3 comprises 18 residues. The CDR3 region has the DNA TGCGCCAGCAGCCAAGATTTCCTGCAGGGACTCTCTTACAATGAGCAGTTCTTC. Encoded protein: CASSQDFLQGLSYNEQFF.

The sample holds one count of this clone. The chain recombines TRBV5-1 with TRBJ2-2; perhaps TRBD1 as D (5 bases). V was trimmed by 5 bases and J by 6 bases, leaving 8 bases between them. This CDR3 spans 12 amino acids. CDR1 is SGHRS, CDR2 YFSETQ, per germline. CDR3 DNA: TGCGCCAGCAGAGACAGTGCCGGGGAGCTGTTTTTT. This codes for CASRDSAGELFF.

The gene calls are TRBV7-2 and TRBJ1-1, with TRBD1 identical over 11 bases. The CDR3 consists of 16 residues. Germline V gives CDR1 SGHTA, CDR2 FQGNSA. Trimming took 3 bases from V and 3 from J; bases not matched to a gene: 6. DNA of the CDR3: TGTGCCAGCAGCTTTGACCGGGACAGGGGGTACACTGAAGCTTTCTTT. As protein: CASSFDRDRGYTEAFF.

The chain recombines TRBV4-2 with TRBJ1-2, with D perhaps TRBD1 (5 bases). Between the trimmed V and J ends, which lost 0 bases and 4 bases, there was a span of 36 bases. The CDR3 totals 23 residues. Germline V lookup: CDR1 LGHNA, CDR2 YNFKEQ. DNA for the CDR3: TGTGCCAGCAGCCAAGACATTCTCTCCTCGCGTAATGCAGACAGAGCGATATCCTATGGCTACACCTTC. Translation: CASSQDILSSRNADRAISYGYTF.

The gene calls are TRBV4-3 and TRBJ1-1; possibly TRBD1 for D (5 bases). This CDR3 comprises 15 residues. The V end was cut by 3 bases, the J end by 3 bases, with 14 bases between. Germline-derived CDR1 and CDR2 are LGHNA and YSLEER. The CDR3 DNA is TGCGCCAGCAGCCAGCCCGGGGGAGGATACACTGAAGCTTTCTTT. It encodes CASSQPGGGYTEAFF.

This rearrangement joins TRBV19 to TRBJ1-3, with D maybe TRBD1 (5 bases). The V gene lost 7 bases and the J gene lost 1 base, with 17 bases spanning the gap. The germline V gene encodes CDR1 LNHDA and CDR2 SQIVND (reference sequence). There are 16 residues in the CDR3. This CDR3 is CASTFAWGGSGNTIYF. The CDR3 nucleotides read TGTGCCAGTACCTTTGCGTGGGGGGGGTCTGGAAACACCATATATTTT.

The chain has TRBV11-3 and TRBJ2-1; 7 positions match TRBD2. With 0 bases clipped from V and 2 bases from J, the junction kept 1 base outside the gene matches. CDR1 is SGHNT and CDR2 is YENEEA in the germline V gene. The CDR3 spans 15 residues. The CDR3 sequence is CASSLEAGAYNEQFF. In DNA form, the CDR3 reads TGTGCCAGCAGCTTAGAGGCGGGGGCCTACAATGAGCAGTTCTTC.

The chain has TRBV27 and TRBJ1-5; D ambiguous. The germline V gene has CDR1 MNHEY and CDR2 SMNVEV (reference sequence). Between the trimmed V and J ends, which lost 3 bases and 0 bases, there was a span of 12 bases. The CDR3 spans 16 residues. CDR3 sequence: CASSLGSPYSNQPQHF. The CDR3 DNA follows: TGTGCCAGCAGTTTGGGGTCACCATATAGCAATCAGCCCCAGCATTTT.

This chain links TRBV14 with TRBJ1-1; 7 bases line up with TRBD1. The CDR3 contains 16 residues. Losses at the gene ends were 2 bases for V and 7 bases for J; bases not matched to a gene: 13. The germline CDR1 and CDR2 sequences are SGHDN and FVKESK. The CDR3 sequence: CASSQLGAGTEGEAFF. The CDR3 DNA sequence: TGTGCCAGCAGCCAACTAGGAGCGGGGACAGAAGGTGAAGCTTTCTTT. The whole variable domain, filled in from reference TRBV14 and TRBJ1-1, reads EAGVTQFPSHSVIEKGQTVTLRCDPISGHDNLYWYRRVMGKEIKFLLHFVKESKQDESGMPNNRFLAERTGGTYSTLKVQPAELEDSGVYFCASSQLGAGTEGEAFFGQGTRLTVV.

CDR3: CASSKERDQPQHF. The CDR3 coding sequence is TGTGCCAGCAGCAAAGAGAGGGACCAGCCCCAGCATTTT. The chain couples TRBV21-1 to TRBJ1-5. TRBV21-1 is a documented pseudogene. CDR3 length: 13 residues.

This rearrangement joins TRBV19 to TRBJ1-1, with TRBD1 matching over 7 bases. Germline CDR1 and CDR2: LNHDA and SQIVND (reference sequence). Trimming took 1 base from V and 2 from J; bases not matched to a gene: 1. CDR3 length: 14 residues. CDR3 residues: CASSIGDSNTEAFF. In DNA form, the CDR3 reads TGTGCCAGTAGTATAGGGGACAGTAACACTGAAGCTTTCTTT.

The J gene is TRBJ2-1, the V gene TRBV27, with 10 bases identical to TRBD1. V lost 5 bases and J lost 6; bases outside the gene matches: 4. CDR1 MNHEY and CDR2 SMNVEV come from the germline V gene (reference sequence). The CDR3 consists of 14 residues. CDR3 sequence reads: CASSPGTGVNEQFF. The CDR3 DNA reads TGTGCCAGCAGTCCCGGGACAGGGGTCAATGAGCAGTTCTTC.

The V gene is TRBV14, the J gene TRBJ2-5, with D hard to call. The last part of the DNA fits TRBJ2-7 better; the J call may be wrong. The CDR3 is 12 residues long. The V gene's germline CDR1 is SGHDN and CDR2 FVKESK. CDR3 region: CASSQVSYEQYF. Here the CDR3 DNA reads TGTGCCAGCAGCCAAGTCTCCTACGAGCAGTACTTC.

This clone was picked up one time. The rearrangement uses TRBV6-5 and TRBJ2-7; 9 bases line up with TRBD1. The CDR3 sequence is 15 residues long. After removal of 6 bases from V and 1 base from J, the junction contained 7 bases not matched to a gene. CDR1 and CDR2 (germline): MNHEY, SVGAGI. The CDR3 nucleotides read TGTGCCAGCAGCTTGCCCGGGACAGGGTCCTACGAGCAGTACTTC. It is translated as CASSLPGTGSYEQYF.

The V and J genes are TRBV19 and TRBJ2-7; TRBD1 might be the D (6 bases). The ends were cut back, 6 bases at V and 5 bases at J, with 11 bases in the middle. Germline V lookup: CDR1 LNHDA, CDR2 SQIVND (reference sequence). The CDR3 totals 12 residues. CDR3 sequence reads: CASRTGRDEQYF. CDR3 DNA: TGTGCCAGTAGAACAGGGCGGGACGAGCAGTACTTC.

The chain joins TRBV27 to TRBJ2-3; no clear D. V gave up 2 bases and J gave up 5 bases, with 5 bases separating them. Germline V CDR1 and CDR2: MNHEY, SMNVEV (reference sequence). The CDR3 covers 12 residues. The CDR3 region has the DNA TGTGCCAGCAGTTTACTGGGAGATACGCAGTATTTT. It yields the protein CASSLLGDTQYF.

The chain links TRBV28 to TRBJ1-5, with D perhaps matching TRBD1 (6 bases). Per the germline V gene, CDR1 is MDHEN and CDR2 is SYDVKM. Trimming left V 6 bases short and J 4 bases short, with 13 bases between. The CDR3 spans 14 residues. The CDR3 bases are TGTGCCAGCAGGCAACAGGGCAGAAATCAGCCCCAGCATTTT. Translating gives CASRQQGRNQPQHF.

The V and J genes are TRBV6-4 and TRBJ1-2; D is unresolved. V dropped 6 bases and J dropped 2 bases, with 19 bases sitting between them. Germline V gene lookup returns CDR1 MRHNA and CDR2 SNTAGT. The length of the CDR3 is 16 residues. CDR3 region: CASSPSGVGNNYGYTF. The CDR3 coding sequence is TGTGCCAGCAGCCCAAGTGGTGTAGGGAACAACTATGGCTACACCTTC.